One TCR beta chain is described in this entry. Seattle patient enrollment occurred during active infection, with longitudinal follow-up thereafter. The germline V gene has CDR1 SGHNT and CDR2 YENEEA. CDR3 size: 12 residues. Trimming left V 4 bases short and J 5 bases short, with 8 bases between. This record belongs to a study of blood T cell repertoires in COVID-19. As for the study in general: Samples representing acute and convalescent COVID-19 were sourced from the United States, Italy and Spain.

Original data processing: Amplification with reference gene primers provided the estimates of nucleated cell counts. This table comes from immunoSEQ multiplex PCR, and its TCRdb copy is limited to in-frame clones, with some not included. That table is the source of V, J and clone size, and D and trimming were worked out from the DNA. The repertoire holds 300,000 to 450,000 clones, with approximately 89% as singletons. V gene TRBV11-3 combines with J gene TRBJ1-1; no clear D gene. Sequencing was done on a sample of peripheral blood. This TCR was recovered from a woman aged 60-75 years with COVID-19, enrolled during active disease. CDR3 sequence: CASSSGRTEAFF. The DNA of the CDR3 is TGTGCCAGCAGCTCCGGGAGGACTGAAGCTTTCTTT. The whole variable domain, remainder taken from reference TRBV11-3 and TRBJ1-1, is EAGVVQSPRYKIIEKKQPVAFWCNPISGHNTLYWYLQNLGQGPELLIRYENEEAVDDSQLPKDRFSAERLKGVDSTLKIQPAELGDSAVYLCASSSGRTEAFFGQGTRLTVV.